This passage covers 21 T cell receptor beta chains from one sample sequenced in a study of T cell repertoires in cytomegalovirus infection. A single record per CDR3 protein comes from TCRdb applying MiXCR to the reads. Of nearly 650,000 distinct CDR3 sequences in the sample, approximately 24% are singletons; the top ten hold 8%. The sequencing sample was made of CD8+ T cells from PBMCs. The receptors come from a human donor in good health (CMV status not recorded). Some clones in this sample may be carry-over from other donors' samples.

In this sample, this clonotype turned up a few times. J is TRBJ2-7 and V is TRBV20-1, with 9 bases that match TRBD2. The CDR3 contains 18 residues. V shed 0 bases, J shed 2 bases, and the junction held 14 bases outside the gene matches. Germline V CDR1 and CDR2: DFQATT, SNEGSKA (reference sequence). The CDR3 DNA reads as TGCAGTGCTAGAGATCAATACGGGGTCCAGCGGGGGGCCTACGAGCAGTACTTC. This encodes CSARDQYGVQRGAYEQYF.

Many counts were recorded for this clonotype. The chain carries TRBV6-5 and TRBJ2-1; D is unclear. The germline gives CDR1 MNHEY, CDR2 SVGAGI. The CDR3 contains 15 residues. The V gene lost 4 bases and the J gene lost 0 bases, with 10 bases spanning the gap. CDR3 nucleotides: TGTGCCAGCAGTTTACGCAGGTCCTCCTACAATGAGCAGTTCTTC. It encodes CASSLRRSSYNEQFF.

This clonotype appeared a few times. The genes are TRBV23-1 and TRBJ2-7, with D unresolved. TRBV23-1 is classed as an ORF, of uncertain function. The V and J ends lost 0 bases and 2 bases respectively, with 8 bases between them. The CDR3 contains 14 residues. The CDR3 spells CASSQSPRPYEQYF. The CDR3 DNA reads as TGCGCCAGCAGTCAATCACCACGTCCCTACGAGCAGTACTTC.

V is TRBV7-2 and J is TRBJ1-2; no clear D. The CDR3 length is 12 residues. V was pared by 3 bases and J by 6 bases, with 8 bases between. The V gene's germline CDR1 is SGHTA and CDR2 FQGNSA. CDR3 amino acids: CASSFTGNGYTF. DNA of the CDR3: TGTGCCAGCAGCTTTACCGGGAATGGCTACACCTTC.

The sample holds a few counts of this clonotype. The chain joins TRBV6-2 or TRBV6-3 to TRBJ2-7; 7 nucleotides agree with TRBD2. CDR1 and CDR2 from the germline V gene are MNHEY and SVGEGT. The V and J ends lost 4 bases and 2 bases, in that order; junction bases with no gene match: 5. The CDR3 runs 14 residues. The CDR3 is CASSLRAGAYEQYV. CDR3 nucleotide sequence: TGTGCCAGCAGTTTAAGGGCGGGGGCCTACGAGCAGTACGTC.

The chain has TRBV20-1 and TRBJ2-5, with TRBD1 matching 7 bases. The trim removed 3 bases at V and 4 bases at J, leaving 8 bases unmatched. The CDR3 is 14 residues long. Germline loops: CDR1 DFQATT, CDR2 SNEGSKA (reference sequence). CDR3 bases: TGCAGTGCTAGCCCGACAGGGCGGGCAGAGACCCAGTACTTC. Amino acids: CSASPTGRAETQYF.

For this clonotype: This may be a read error, as it is one base from a much larger clone. The chain has TRBV7-2 and TRBJ1-5; D is ambiguous. Germline CDR1 and CDR2: SGHTA and FQGNSA. Between the trimmed V and J ends, which lost 0 bases and 3 bases, there was a span of 12 bases. The CDR3 contains 16 residues. CDR3 nucleotides: TGTGCCAGCAGCTTAGCGACGGTGGGAGTCAATCAGCCCCAGCATTTT. Amino acid sequence: CASSLATVGVNQPQHF.

This clonotype showed up just a few times. V and J are TRBV11-2 and TRBJ2-5, with D tentatively TRBD1 (6 bases). This CDR3 is 14 amino acids long. The V gene's germline CDR1 is SGHAT and CDR2 FQNNGV. The V end lost 3 bases, the J end lost 4 bases, and 12 bases lay between the germline ends. DNA of the CDR3: TGTGCCAGCAGCTTGTGGGGGCGCGGAGAGACCCAGTACTTC. It specifies CASSLWGRGETQYF.

This clonotype turned up a few times. The V call is TRBV20-1, the J call TRBJ2-5; 7 bases line up with TRBD2. Trimming cost V 4 bases and J 2 bases; bases outside gene matches: 4. The CDR3 totals 13 residues. CDR1 is DFQATT and CDR2 is SNEGSKA in the germline V gene (reference sequence). The DNA for the CDR3 is TGCAGTGCTATCAAGCGGGGTCAAGAGACCCAGTACTTC. Translation: CSAIKRGQETQYF.

J is TRBJ1-5 and V is TRBV7-4, with D perhaps TRBD1 (5 bases). Trimming took 1 base from V and 4 from J, leaving 14 bases between them. The CDR3 is made up of 16 amino acids. Germline V gives CDR1 SGHVT, CDR2 SQSDAQ. In nucleotides, the CDR3 is TGTGCCAGCAGCTTAGAAGGGGCCGTGCATAATCAGCCCCAGCATTTT. It yields the protein CASSLEGAVHNQPQHF.

The chain has TRBV20-1 and TRBJ1-1; unclear D gene. CDR1 and CDR2 (germline): DFQATT, SNEGSKA (reference sequence). Trimming shortened V by 0 bases and J by 6 bases, and 17 bases separated the two germline ends. This CDR3 comprises 15 residues. The CDR3 DNA reads as TGCAGTGCTAGAGATCCCTTTGGGGAGGCTGCTGAAGCTTTCTTT. It specifies CSARDPFGEAAEAFF.

In its sample, this clonotype was seen a few times. V and J are TRBV28 and TRBJ2-1; unclear D gene. CDR1 and CDR2 (germline): MDHEN, SYDVKM. V was shortened by 4 bases and J by 5 bases, with 15 bases between the two germline ends. This CDR3 spans 15 amino acids. The CDR3 reads CASSSTPPTDNEQFF. Here the CDR3 DNA reads TGTGCCAGCAGTTCGACACCTCCGACCGACAATGAGCAGTTCTTC.

A note on this clonotype: Just one base apart from a much larger clone, this may be a read error. Given the absence of the conserved phenylalanine or tryptophan at the CDR3 end, a read error is likely. The chain is built from TRBV7-8 and TRBJ2-5, with 8 bases that match TRBD1. Per the germline V gene, CDR1 is SGHVS and CDR2 is FQNEAQ. The CDR3 is 15 residues long. V lost 4 bases to trimming and J lost 5 bases; unmatched junction nucleotides: 9. CDR3: CASSSLTGEEETQYL. Here the CDR3 DNA reads TGTGCCAGCAGCTCCCTGACAGGGGAAGAGGAGACCCAGTACCTC.

This chain joins TRBV7-9 and TRBJ1-4; D is undetermined. The CDR3 covers 14 residues. Trimming left V 0 bases short and J 4 bases short, with 6 bases between. The germline V gene encodes CDR1 SEHNR and CDR2 FQNEAQ (reference sequence). The CDR3 loop reads CASSLAGYNEKLFF. The CDR3 bases are TGTGCCAGCAGCTTAGCAGGCTATAATGAAAAACTGTTTTTT.

The chain is built from TRBV28 and TRBJ2-1; D remains unclear. The germline V gene encodes CDR1 MDHEN and CDR2 SYDVKM. Trimming cost V 3 bases and J 2 bases, with 23 bases left between them. This CDR3 has 19 amino acids. The CDR3 reads CASSFWQTDSQVTYNEQFF. CDR3 coding DNA: TGTGCCAGCAGTTTCTGGCAGACGGATTCCCAGGTGACCTACAATGAGCAGTTCTTC.

In this sample, this clonotype turned up a few times. This chain connects TRBV9 to TRBJ2-1; D gene uncertain. The CDR3 covers 13 residues. V shed 0 bases and J shed 12 bases, with 13 bases lying between them. Looked up from germline, CDR1 is SGDLS and CDR2 is YYNGEE. The CDR3 loop reads CASSVGLKAGQFF. In DNA, the CDR3 is TGTGCCAGCAGCGTAGGACTTAAAGCCGGGCAGTTCTTC.

The chain couples TRBV2 to TRBJ2-2; D not certain. Germline CDR1 and CDR2: SNHLY and FYNNEI. The CDR3 loop spans 16 amino acids. Trimming cost V 2 bases and J 0 bases, with 10 bases left between them. The CDR3 here is CASSESAVPNTGELFF. The CDR3 bases are TGTGCCAGCAGTGAAAGTGCAGTCCCGAACACCGGGGAGCTGTTTTTT.

The table lists this clonotype with a few counts. The chain joins TRBV19 to TRBJ2-7, with TRBD2 matching 14 bases. The CDR3 is made up of 17 amino acids. V gave up 5 bases and J gave up 7 bases; unmatched junction bases: 13. Germline CDR1 is LNHDA and CDR2 is SQIVND (reference sequence). The CDR3 DNA follows: TGTGCCAGTAGTGTCTGGACTAGCGGGGGGCACTACGAAGAGCAGTACTTC. It specifies CASSVWTSGGHYEEQYF.

This clonotype has only a few counts. V gene TRBV24-1 combines with J gene TRBJ2-3; D is tentatively TRBD1 or TRBD2 (5 bases each). The CDR3 sequence is 14 residues long. Germline CDR1 and CDR2: KGHDR and SFDVKD. Trimming pared 0 bases from V and 4 bases from J, leaving 7 bases between. CDR3 nucleotides: TGTGCCACCAGTGATTTGCAGGGAGCAGATACGCAGTATTTT. Its protein is CATSDLQGADTQYF.

Note on this clonotype: A much larger clone lies a single base off, so this may be a read error. The chain employs TRBV27 and TRBJ2-7; D is uncertain. Per germline, CDR1 MNHEY and CDR2 SMNVEV (reference sequence). This CDR3 is built from 15 residues. Trimming removed 6 bases from V and 0 bases from J, with 15 bases in between. The CDR3 spells CASSLGLGYSYEQYF. CDR3 sequence (DNA): TGTGCCAGCAGCCTGGGGTTGGGTTACTCCTACGAGCAGTACTTC.

This clonotype occurred a few times. This chain uses TRBV29-1 with TRBJ2-3, with D uncertain. The germline CDR1 and CDR2 sequences are SQVTM and ANQGSEA. This CDR3 spans 10 amino acids. V was cut by 8 bases and J by 2 bases, with 5 bases left in between. The CDR3 DNA reads TGCAGCATAGCCACAGATACGCAGTATTTT. This translates into CSIATDTQYF.